The 14 T cell receptor beta chains presented below share a single source sample, sequenced in a study of memory CD4+ T cells and cytomegalovirus serostatus. Single viable CD3+CD4+CD8-CD45RO+ cells were sorted as the memory CD4+ T cells. Generated by immunoSEQ multiplex PCR, the TCRdb table keeps only in-frame clones and is missing some. The top ten clones hold roughly 5.7% of a sample with some 35,000 clones, 79% of them seen once. Sequencing was performed on memory CD4+ T cells from blood. The source of these receptors is an adult in good health and CMV-seropositive.

This chain joins TRBV2 and TRBJ2-7; D is tentatively TRBD1 or TRBD2 (6 bases each). The CDR3 consists of 14 residues. V was pared by 8 bases and J by 6 bases, with 20 bases between. Germline CDR1 is SNHLY and CDR2 is FYNNEI. Here the CDR3 DNA reads TGTGCCAGCGGGGGACTCCTAGGGGGAAGCGAGCAGTACTTC. This sequence encodes CASGGLLGGSEQYF.

Points on this clone: A read error may account for a junction end that differs from germline. The chain joins TRBV11-1 to TRBJ2-1; D perhaps matches TRBD1 (6 bases). Per germline, CDR1 SGHAT and CDR2 FQDESV (reference sequence). The CDR3 runs 16 residues. The CDR3, as DNA: TGTGCCAGCAGCCCTAGGGGGACCGGCCGTTACAATGAAAGGATCTTC. Amino acid sequence: CASSPRGTGRYNERIF.

Concerning this clone: Other nucleotide sequences in the sample specify the same CDR3. V and J are TRBV27 and TRBJ2-2; D remains ambiguous. This CDR3 is 12 amino acids long. The germline V gene encodes CDR1 MNHEY and CDR2 SMNVEV (reference sequence). V was clipped by 7 bases and J by 0 bases, with 3 bases between them. CDR3 sequence reads: CASKPNTGELFF. The CDR3 coding sequence is TGTGCCAGCAAACCGAACACCGGGGAGCTGTTTTTT.

This chain uses TRBV2 with TRBJ2-7; the D gene is possibly TRBD2 (6 bases). Germline-derived CDR1 and CDR2 are SNHLY and FYNNEI. The CDR3 length is 13 residues. Trimming took off 6 bases at V and 4 bases at J, with 13 bases between the two ends. CDR3 amino acids: CASRVSGLYEQYF. CDR3 DNA: TGTGCCAGCAGAGTTAGCGGCCTGTACGAGCAGTACTTC.

This chain uses TRBV4-1 with TRBJ2-1, with 11 bases lining up with TRBD2. The germline gives CDR1 MGHRA, CDR2 YSYEKL. The CDR3 totals 17 residues. V gave up 1 base and J gave up 7 bases; unmatched junction bases: 9. As DNA, the CDR3 is TGCGCCAGCAGCCAAGTTCCCGGGGGGACTAGCGGTAATGAGCAGTTCTTC. Its protein is CASSQVPGGTSGNEQFF.

This chain uses TRBV9 with TRBJ2-2, with D perhaps TRBD2 (5 bases). V lost 4 bases to trimming and J lost 2 bases, with 12 bases between them. The CDR3 sequence is 15 residues long. CDR1 and CDR2 from the germline V gene are SGDLS and YYNGEE. The CDR3 sequence: CASSFTSGNTGELFF. CDR3 DNA sequence: TGTGCCAGCAGCTTTACAAGCGGAAACACCGGGGAGCTGTTTTTT.

The chain carries TRBV28 and TRBJ2-3; D is possibly TRBD2 (7 bases). V shed 7 bases and J shed 4 bases, with 15 bases lying between them. The germline V gene encodes CDR1 MDHEN and CDR2 SYDVKM. The CDR3 is 14 residues long. The CDR3, as DNA: TGTGCCAGCATTAGGGGGGGGGCCGCAGATACGCAGTATTTT. Its translation is CASIRGGAADTQYF.

The sample holds a few counts of this clone. This chain links TRBV5-4 with TRBJ1-1; 10 nucleotides align to TRBD1. After removal of 4 bases from V and 5 bases from J, the junction contained 8 bases not matched to a gene. This CDR3 spans 15 amino acids. The germline V gene encodes CDR1 SGHNT and CDR2 YYREEE (reference sequence). CDR3 sequence reads: CASSPGTGAGTEAFF. The CDR3 DNA sequence: TGTGCCAGCAGCCCAGGGACAGGGGCGGGAACTGAAGCTTTCTTT.

The gene calls are TRBV4-2 and TRBJ1-1; D uncertain. This CDR3 region has 13 residues. V gave up 1 base and J gave up 0 bases, with 3 bases separating them. Germline V gene sequence: CDR1 LGHNA, CDR2 YNFKEQ. CDR3 in amino acids: CASSQVMNTEAFF. CDR3 DNA: TGTGCCAGCAGCCAAGTGATGAACACTGAAGCTTTCTTT.

For this clone: Germline and junction disagree at one end, which may indicate a read error. The chain recombines TRBV5-1 with TRBJ1-2; 11 bases agree with TRBD1. The CDR3 sequence is 16 residues long. Germline-derived CDR1 and CDR2 are SGHRS and YFSETQ. The CDR3 coding sequence is TGCGCCAACAGCCCCGCCGGGGACAGGGGGAATTATGGCTACACCTTC. Encoded protein: CANSPAGDRGNYGYTF.

Written as DNA, the CDR3 is TGCAGCGCGTCCGGAACAGGGGGCCGTGAGACCCAGTACTTC. Its protein is CSASGTGGRETQYF. J is TRBJ2-5 and V is TRBV29-1, with 9 bases lining up with TRBD1. With V trimmed by 7 bases and J by 5 bases, 11 bases remained unmatched. This CDR3 is built from 14 residues. CDR1 SQVTM and CDR2 ANQGSEA come from the germline V gene. Complete variable domain (other parts from reference TRBV29-1 and TRBJ2-5): SAVISQKPSRDICQRGTSLTIQCQVDSQVTMMFWYRQQPGQSLTLIATANQGSEATYESGFVIDKFPISRPNLTFSTLTVSNMSPEDSSIYLCSASGTGGRETQYFGPGTRLLVL.

V usage is TRBV5-4 and J usage is TRBJ2-3; TRBD1 agrees at 8 bases. V trimming: 4 bases; J trimming: 2 bases; junction bases outside the gene matches: 9. Germline-derived CDR1 and CDR2 are SGHNT and YYREEE (reference sequence). The CDR3 is 16 amino acids. The chain's CDR3 is CASSKQGGGLTDTQYF. The CDR3 nucleotides read TGTGCCAGCAGCAAACAGGGGGGCGGTCTCACAGATACGCAGTATTTT.

V and J are TRBV7-2 and TRBJ2-7; D may be TRBD2 (5 bases). Per germline, CDR1 SGHTA and CDR2 FQGNSA. The V and J ends lost 5 bases and 2 bases respectively, with 7 bases between them. The CDR3 extends over 12 amino acids. Written as DNA, the CDR3 is TGTGCCAGCAGCGCGCGGGCCTACGAGCAGTACTTC. Amino acid sequence: CASSARAYEQYF. The whole variable domain, remainder taken from reference TRBV7-2 and TRBJ2-7, is GAGVSQSPSNKVTEKGKDVELRCDPISGHTALYWYRQSLGQGLEFLIYFQGNSAPDKSGLPSDRFSAERTGGSVSTLTIQRTQQEDSAVYLCASSARAYEQYFGPGTRLTVT.

The chain is built from TRBV7-3 and TRBJ1-1, with D perhaps matching TRBD1 (5 bases). The CDR3 spans 16 residues. Germline V gene lookup returns CDR1 SGHTA and CDR2 FQGTGA. Trimming shortened V by 7 bases and J by 0 bases, and 18 bases separated the two germline ends. The CDR3 nucleotides are TGTGCCAGCAATCAGGGTTTTAGGCGATTGAACACTGAAGCTTTCTTT. Translated, it gives CASNQGFRRLNTEAFF.